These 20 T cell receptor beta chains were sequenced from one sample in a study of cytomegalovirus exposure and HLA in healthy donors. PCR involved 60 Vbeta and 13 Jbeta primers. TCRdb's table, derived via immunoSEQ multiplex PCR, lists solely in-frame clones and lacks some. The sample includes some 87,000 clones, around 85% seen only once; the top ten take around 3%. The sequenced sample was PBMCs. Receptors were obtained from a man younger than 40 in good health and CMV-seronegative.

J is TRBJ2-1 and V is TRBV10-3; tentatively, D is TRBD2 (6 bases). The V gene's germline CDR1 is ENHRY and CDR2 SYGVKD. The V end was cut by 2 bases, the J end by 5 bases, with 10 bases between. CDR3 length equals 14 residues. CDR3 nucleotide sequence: TGTGCCATCAGTGAGCGGGCGGGGAACAATGAGCAGTTCTTC. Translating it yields CAISERAGNNEQFF.

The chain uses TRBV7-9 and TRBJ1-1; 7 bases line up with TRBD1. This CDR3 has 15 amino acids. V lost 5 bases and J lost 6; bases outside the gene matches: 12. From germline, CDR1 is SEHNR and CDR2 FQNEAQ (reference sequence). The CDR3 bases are TGTGCCAGCAGCGAACCAACAGGGGTGTACGCTGAAGCTTTCTTT. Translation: CASSEPTGVYAEAFF.

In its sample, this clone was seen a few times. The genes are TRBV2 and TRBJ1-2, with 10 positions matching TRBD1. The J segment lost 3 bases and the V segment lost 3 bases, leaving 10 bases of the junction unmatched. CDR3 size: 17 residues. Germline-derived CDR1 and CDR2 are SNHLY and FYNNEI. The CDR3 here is CASSDALMGTGDYGYTF. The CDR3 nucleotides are TGTGCCAGCAGTGATGCACTGATGGGGACAGGGGACTATGGCTACACCTTC.

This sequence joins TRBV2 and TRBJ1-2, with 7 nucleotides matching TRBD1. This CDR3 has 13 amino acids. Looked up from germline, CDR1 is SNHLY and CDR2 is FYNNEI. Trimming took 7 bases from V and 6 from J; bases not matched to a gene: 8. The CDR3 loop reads CASIRQGQHGYTF. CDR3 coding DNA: TGTGCCAGCATTCGACAGGGCCAGCATGGCTACACCTTC. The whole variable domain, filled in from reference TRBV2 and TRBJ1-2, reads EPEVTQTPSHQVTQMGQEVILRCVPISNHLYFYWYRQILGQKVEFLVSFYNNEISEKSEIFDDQFSVERPDGSNFTLKIRSTKLEDSAMYFCASIRQGQHGYTFGSGTRLTVV.

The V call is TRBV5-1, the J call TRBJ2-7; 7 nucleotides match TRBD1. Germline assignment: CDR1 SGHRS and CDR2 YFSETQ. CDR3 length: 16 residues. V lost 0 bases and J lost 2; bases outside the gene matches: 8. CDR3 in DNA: TGCGCCAGCAGCTTGGCACCGGGACAGCGGACCTACGAGCAGTACGTC. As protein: CASSLAPGQRTYEQYV.

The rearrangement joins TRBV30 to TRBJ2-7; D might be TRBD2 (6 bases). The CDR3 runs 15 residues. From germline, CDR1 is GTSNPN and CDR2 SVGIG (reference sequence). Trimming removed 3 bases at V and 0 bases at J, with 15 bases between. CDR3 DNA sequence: TGTGCCTGGAGGGGGGATTCCGGGGGCTCCTACGAGCAGTACTTC. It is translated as CAWRGDSGGSYEQYF. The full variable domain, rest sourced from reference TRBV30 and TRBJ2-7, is SQTIHQWPATLVQPVGSPLSLECTVEGTSNPNLYWYRQAAGRGLQLLFYSVGIGQISSEVPQNLSASRPQDRQFILSSKKLLLSDSGFYLCAWRGDSGGSYEQYFGPGTRLTVT.

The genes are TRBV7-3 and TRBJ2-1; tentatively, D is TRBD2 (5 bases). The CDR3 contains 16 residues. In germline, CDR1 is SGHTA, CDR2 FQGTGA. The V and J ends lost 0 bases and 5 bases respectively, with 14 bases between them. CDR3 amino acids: CASSLTGSPKDNEQFF. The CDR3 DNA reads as TGTGCCAGCAGCTTAACGGGGAGCCCAAAGGACAATGAGCAGTTCTTC.

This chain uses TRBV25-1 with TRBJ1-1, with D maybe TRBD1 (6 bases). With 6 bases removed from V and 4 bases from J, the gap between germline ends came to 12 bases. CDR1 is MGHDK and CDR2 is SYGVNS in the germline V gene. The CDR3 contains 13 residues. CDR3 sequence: CASSPQGVTEAFF. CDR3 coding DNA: TGTGCCAGCAGCCCACAGGGTGTCACTGAAGCTTTCTTT.

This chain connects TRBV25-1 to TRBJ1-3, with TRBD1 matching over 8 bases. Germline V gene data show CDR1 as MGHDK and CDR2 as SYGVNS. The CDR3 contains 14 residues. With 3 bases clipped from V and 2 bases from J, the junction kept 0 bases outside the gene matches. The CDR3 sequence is CASSEGQAGNTIYF. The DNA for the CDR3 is TGTGCCAGCAGTGAGGGACAGGCTGGAAACACCATATATTTT.

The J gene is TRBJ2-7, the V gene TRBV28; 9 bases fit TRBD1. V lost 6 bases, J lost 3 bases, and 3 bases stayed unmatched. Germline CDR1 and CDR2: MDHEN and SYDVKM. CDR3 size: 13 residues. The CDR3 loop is CASRPGQGYEQYF. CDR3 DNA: TGTGCCAGCAGACCGGGACAGGGCTACGAGCAGTACTTC.

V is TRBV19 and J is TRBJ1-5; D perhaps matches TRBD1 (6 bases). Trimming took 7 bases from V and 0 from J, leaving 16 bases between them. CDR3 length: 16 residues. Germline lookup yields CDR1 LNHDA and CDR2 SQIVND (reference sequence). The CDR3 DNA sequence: TGTGCCAGTAATGGGGGCCCCGTCTATAGCAATCAGCCCCAGCATTTT. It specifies CASNGGPVYSNQPQHF.

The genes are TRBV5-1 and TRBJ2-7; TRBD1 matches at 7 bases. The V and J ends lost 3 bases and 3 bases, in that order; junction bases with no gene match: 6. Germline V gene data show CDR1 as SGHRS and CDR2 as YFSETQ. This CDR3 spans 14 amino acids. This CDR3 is CASSSGQARYEQYF. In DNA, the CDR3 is TGCGCCAGCAGCTCTGGACAGGCTCGCTACGAGCAGTACTTC. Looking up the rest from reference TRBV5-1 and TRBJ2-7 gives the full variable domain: KAGVTQTPRYLIKTRGQQVTLSCSPISGHRSVSWYQQTPGQGLQFLFEYFSETQRNKGNFPGRFSGRQFSNSRSEMNVSTLELGDSALYLCASSSGQARYEQYFGPGTRLTVT.

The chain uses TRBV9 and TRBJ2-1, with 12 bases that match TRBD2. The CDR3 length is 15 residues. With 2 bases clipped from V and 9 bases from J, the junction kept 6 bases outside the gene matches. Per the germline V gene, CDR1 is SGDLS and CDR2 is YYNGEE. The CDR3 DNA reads TGTGCCAGCAGCGTCTCTAGCGGGGGGGCCTTTGAGCAGTTCTTC. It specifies CASSVSSGGAFEQFF.

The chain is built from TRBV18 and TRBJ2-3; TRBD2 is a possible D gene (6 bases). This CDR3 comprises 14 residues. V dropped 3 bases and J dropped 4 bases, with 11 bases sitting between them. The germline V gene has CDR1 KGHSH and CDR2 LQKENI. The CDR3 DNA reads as TGTGCCAGCTCACCCAGACTAGGGGCAGATACGCAGTATTTT. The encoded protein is CASSPRLGADTQYF.

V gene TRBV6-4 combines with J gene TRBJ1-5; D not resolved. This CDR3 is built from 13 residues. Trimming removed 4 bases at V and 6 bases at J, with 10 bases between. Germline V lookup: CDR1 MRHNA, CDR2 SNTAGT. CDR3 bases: TGTGCCAGCAGTGCTGTAGGAGGTCAGCCCCAGCATTTT. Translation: CASSAVGGQPQHF.

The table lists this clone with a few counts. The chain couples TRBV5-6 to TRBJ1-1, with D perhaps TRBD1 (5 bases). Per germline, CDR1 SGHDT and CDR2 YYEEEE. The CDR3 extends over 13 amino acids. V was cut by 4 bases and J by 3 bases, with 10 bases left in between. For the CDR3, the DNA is TGTGCCAGCAGCCCGGGGGGTTACACTGAAGCTTTCTTT. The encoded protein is CASSPGGYTEAFF.

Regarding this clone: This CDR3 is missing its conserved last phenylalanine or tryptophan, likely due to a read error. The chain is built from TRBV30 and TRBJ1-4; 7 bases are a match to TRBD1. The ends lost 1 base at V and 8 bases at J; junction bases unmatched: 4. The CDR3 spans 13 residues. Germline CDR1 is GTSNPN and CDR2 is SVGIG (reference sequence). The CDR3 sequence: CAWSETGREKLFV. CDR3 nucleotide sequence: TGTGCCTGGAGTGAGACAGGGCGAGAAAAACTGTTTGTT.

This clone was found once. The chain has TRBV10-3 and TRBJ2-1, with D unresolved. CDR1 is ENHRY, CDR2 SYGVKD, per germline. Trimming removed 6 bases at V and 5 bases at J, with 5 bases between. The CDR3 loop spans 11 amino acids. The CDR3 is CAIRADNEQFF. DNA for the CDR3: TGTGCCATCAGGGCCGACAATGAGCAGTTCTTC.

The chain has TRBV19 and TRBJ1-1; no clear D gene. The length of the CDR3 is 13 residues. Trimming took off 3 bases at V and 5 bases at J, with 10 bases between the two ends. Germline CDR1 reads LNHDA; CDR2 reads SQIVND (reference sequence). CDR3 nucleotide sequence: TGTGCCAGTAGTATCGGGAGGATTACTGAAGCTTTCTTT. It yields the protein CASSIGRITEAFF.

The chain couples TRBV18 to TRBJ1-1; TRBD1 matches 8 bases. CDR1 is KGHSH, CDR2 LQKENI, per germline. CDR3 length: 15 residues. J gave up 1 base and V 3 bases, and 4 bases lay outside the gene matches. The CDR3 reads CASSPSTGENTEAFF. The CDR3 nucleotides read TGTGCCAGCTCACCGTCGACAGGGGAGAACACTGAAGCTTTCTTT.